Shown below are 3 T cell receptor beta chains from a single sample sequenced in a study of molecular identifiers for immune sequencing clone quantification (dated by TCRdb to the late 2010s). The library was prepared using PCR. The sequencer was an Illumina HiSeq 4000. TCRdb passed the public sequencing reads through fastp at Q25 and MiXCR, retaining productive beta sequences. Every entry covers one CDR3 protein and lists the most common genes and DNA from its rows. The sample table holds more than 450,000 distinct CDR3 sequences, of which 20% to 25% were seen once. About 0.78% of the sample belongs to the ten largest clones. Specimen: naive CD8+ T cells from blood, with Jurkat cell RNA spiked in. The cell subset or site label for this specimen denotes: FACS-sorted CD8+CD4-CCR7+CD45RA+ naive T cells. Receptors were obtained from a human donor in good health. Some libraries in this study had Jurkat cell RNA spiked in.

On this clonotype itself: A single base separates this from a much larger clone, so it may be a read error. The rearrangement joins TRBV28 to TRBJ2-7; D uncertain. CDR1 and CDR2 from the germline V gene are MDHEN and SYDVKM. This CDR3 comprises 17 residues. CDR3 region: CVSSSGPQTFLSYEQYF. CDR3 coding DNA: TGTGTCAGCAGTTCCGGACCTCAGACATTCCTCTCCTACGAGCAGTACTTC.

In regard to this clonotype: The junction and the germline gene differ at one end; a read error may be behind it. This CDR3 is CANSDSPFNNQPQHF. The CDR3, as DNA: TGTGCCAACAGTGACAGCCCGTTTAACAATCAGCCCCAGCATTTT. V usage is TRBV6-5 and J usage is TRBJ1-5, with a tentative D call TRBD1 (5 bases). Germline V CDR1 and CDR2: MNHEY, SVGAGI. The CDR3 sequence is 15 residues long.

This clonotype has a handful of counts. This sequence joins TRBV5-6 and TRBJ2-7; the D is unclear. Germline CDR1 SGHDT, CDR2 YYEEEE. CDR3 size: 12 residues. Trimming left V 3 bases short and J 6 bases short, with 10 bases between. In nucleotides, the CDR3 is TGTGCCAGCAGCTCCGGGTATTCCGAGCAGTACTTC. Protein sequence: CASSSGYSEQYF.